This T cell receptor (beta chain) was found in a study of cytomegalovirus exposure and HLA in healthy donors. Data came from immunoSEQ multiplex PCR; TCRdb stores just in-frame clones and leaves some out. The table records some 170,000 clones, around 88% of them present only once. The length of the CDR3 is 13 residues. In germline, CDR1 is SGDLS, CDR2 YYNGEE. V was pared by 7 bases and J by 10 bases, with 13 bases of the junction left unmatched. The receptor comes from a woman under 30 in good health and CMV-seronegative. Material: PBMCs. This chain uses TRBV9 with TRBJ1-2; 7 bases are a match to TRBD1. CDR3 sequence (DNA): TGTGCCAGCCGCCCAGACAGGGAGGCTTTCTACACCTTC. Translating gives CASRPDREAFYTF.